These 23 T cell receptor beta chains share one sample of origin, sequenced in a study of shared clonotypes between healthy human individuals. The table came from immunoSEQ multiplex PCR; TCRdb's copy has only in-frame clones and leaves some out. The table lists 2.5 million or so clones, about 92% of them singletons. Sequencing input: naive CD4+ T cells sorted from blood. Described subset: CD45RA+ positively selected. These receptors were collected from a young man in good health.

This clone was picked up one time. This chain joins TRBV5-6 and TRBJ1-1, with D unclear. CDR1 SGHDT and CDR2 YYEEEE come from the germline V gene. The CDR3 loop spans 17 amino acids. V was trimmed by 1 base and J by 0 bases, leaving 16 bases between them. Here the CDR3 DNA reads TGTGCCAGCAGCTTGAGGGCAGTCGGGTCTTTGAACACTGAAGCTTTCTTT. Protein sequence: CASSLRAVGSLNTEAFF.

The rearrangement links TRBV5-1 to TRBJ2-5; 7 nucleotides match TRBD2. Germline V gene lookup returns CDR1 SGHRS and CDR2 YFSETQ. The CDR3 is 13 amino acids. V lost 4 bases to trimming and J lost 1 base; unmatched junction nucleotides: 1. The CDR3: CASSTSVQETQYF. In DNA form, the CDR3 reads TGCGCCAGCAGCACTAGCGTCCAAGAGACCCAGTACTTC.

The V call is TRBV18, the J call TRBJ2-3; D perhaps matches TRBD2 (6 bases). Trimming pared 1 base from V and 6 bases from J, leaving 14 bases between. Germline CDR1 and CDR2: KGHSH and LQKENI. The CDR3 totals 15 residues. The CDR3 DNA is TGTGCCAGCTCACCACAAGTGGCGGGGTCCGATACGCAGTATTTT. Protein product: CASSPQVAGSDTQYF.

This clone was recorded once. The chain links TRBV10-3 to TRBJ1-4, with D unclear. V lost 0 bases and J lost 0, with 11 bases in between. The germline V gene has CDR1 ENHRY and CDR2 SYGVKD. The CDR3 runs to 17 residues. The CDR3 DNA reads as TGTGCCATCAGTGAGTCCCTGGGCCCTGCAACTAATGAAAAACTGTTTTTT. It translates to CAISESLGPATNEKLFF.

This clone occurred once. The chain has TRBV19 and TRBJ1-6; D uncertain. The germline V and J ends were trimmed by 7 bases and 4 bases, with 17 bases remaining between them. CDR1 LNHDA and CDR2 SQIVND come from the germline V gene (reference sequence). The CDR3 has 16 residues. The CDR3 DNA reads as TGTGCCAGTAACTCTCCGGGGAAAGCATATAATTCACCCCTCCACTTT. Translating gives CASNSPGKAYNSPLHF.

The V and J genes are TRBV5-1 and TRBJ2-1; 10 positions match TRBD1. This CDR3 has 13 residues. Germline V lookup: CDR1 SGHRS, CDR2 YFSETQ. Trimming took 3 bases from V and 8 from J; bases not matched to a gene: 2. Here the CDR3 DNA reads TGCGCCAGCAGCTGGGACAGGGGCCATGAGCAGTTCTTC. It encodes CASSWDRGHEQFF.

The J gene is TRBJ2-3, the V gene TRBV19; D not certain. V lost 4 bases and J lost 0, with 8 bases in between. This CDR3 has 14 amino acids. The germline gives CDR1 LNHDA, CDR2 SQIVND (reference sequence). The CDR3 DNA reads as TGTGCCAGTAGTAAACTGGGGAGCACAGATACGCAGTATTTT. Protein: CASSKLGSTDTQYF.

In its sample, this clone was seen a few times. The chain links TRBV18 to TRBJ1-2, with 9 bases that match TRBD1. Germline V gene lookup returns CDR1 KGHSH and CDR2 LQKENI. The CDR3 runs 17 residues. J gave up 4 bases and V 3 bases, and 12 bases lay outside the gene matches. CDR3 protein: CASSPRTGEAVSYGYTF. The CDR3 nucleotides read TGTGCCAGCTCACCTAGGACAGGGGAAGCCGTATCCTATGGCTACACCTTC.

This rearrangement joins TRBV27 to TRBJ1-6; D is undetermined. Per the germline V gene, CDR1 is MNHEY and CDR2 is SMNVEV (reference sequence). The CDR3 runs to 15 residues. Between the trimmed V and J ends, which lost 2 bases and 10 bases, there was a span of 15 bases. CDR3 in amino acids: CASSLKGRSGSPLHF. CDR3 sequence (DNA): TGTGCCAGCAGTTTAAAGGGCAGGTCAGGCTCACCCCTCCACTTT.

The V and J genes are TRBV5-6 and TRBJ2-2, with D maybe TRBD2 (5 bases). The CDR3 covers 16 residues. Trimming pared 4 bases from V and 7 bases from J, leaving 20 bases between. Looked up from germline, CDR1 is SGHDT and CDR2 is YYEEEE. The CDR3 bases are TGTGCCAGCAGCGGCCTAGAGGGCCATTTCGGCGGGGAGCTGTTTTTT. Translated: CASSGLEGHFGGELFF.

The gene calls are TRBV27 and TRBJ2-3; no clear D gene. Trimming pared 2 bases from V and 8 bases from J, leaving 11 bases between. Germline CDR1 MNHEY, CDR2 SMNVEV (reference sequence). The CDR3 length is 13 residues. CDR3 DNA sequence: TGTGCCAGCAGTTTAGTCCAGTACGGTACGCAGTATTTT. This sequence encodes CASSLVQYGTQYF.

The J gene is TRBJ1-3, the V gene TRBV13; D gene unclear. This CDR3 comprises 15 residues. CDR1 and CDR2 from the germline V gene are PRHDT and FYEKMQ (reference sequence). The ends were cut back, 5 bases at V and 0 bases at J, with 11 bases in the middle. DNA of the CDR3: TGTGCCAGCAGCCCGGCAAGAGGCTCTGGAAACACCATATATTTT. It specifies CASSPARGSGNTIYF.

The J gene is TRBJ2-5, the V gene TRBV2; the D gene could be TRBD1 or TRBD2 (5 bases each). The CDR3 sequence is 13 residues long. The V and J ends lost 8 bases and 3 bases respectively, with 13 bases between them. The germline CDR1 and CDR2 sequences are SNHLY and FYNNEI. CDR3 residues: CASAGTEKETQYF. For the CDR3, the DNA is TGTGCCAGCGCCGGGACCGAGAAAGAGACCCAGTACTTC.

The rearrangement uses TRBV4-2 and TRBJ2-3; 8 bases match TRBD1. This CDR3 comprises 17 residues. V dropped 2 bases and J dropped 2; count of bases not matched to a gene: 9. Germline values: CDR1 LGHNA, CDR2 YNFKEQ. The CDR3 sequence: CASSQTHGQGPTDTQYF. For the CDR3, the DNA is TGTGCCAGCAGCCAAACCCATGGACAGGGCCCCACAGATACGCAGTATTTT.

V usage is TRBV5-6 and J usage is TRBJ1-2; D gene ambiguous. The CDR3 sequence is 12 residues long. Deletions cut 1 base from V and 8 bases from J, with 9 bases between. Germline CDR1 and CDR2: SGHDT and YYEEEE. The CDR3 DNA sequence: TGTGCCAGCAGCTTGTATATCTTGGGCTACACCTTC. Protein product: CASSLYILGYTF.

This chain connects TRBV6-1 to TRBJ2-1, with TRBD2 matching 11 bases. CDR1 and CDR2 (germline): MNHNS, SASEGT. The CDR3 is 15 residues long. Trimming cost V 5 bases and J 3 bases; bases outside gene matches: 3. The CDR3: CASSLTSGNYNEQFF. CDR3 in DNA: TGTGCCAGCAGTTTGACTAGCGGGAACTACAATGAGCAGTTCTTC.

The count of this clone is one. V gene TRBV13 combines with J gene TRBJ2-2; D is unclear. Per germline, CDR1 PRHDT and CDR2 FYEKMQ (reference sequence). Trimming took 5 bases from V and 3 from J, leaving 10 bases between them. The CDR3 is made up of 14 amino acids. The CDR3 DNA reads as TGTGCCAGCAGCAAGGATCTAGACACCGGGGAGCTGTTTTTT. It specifies CASSKDLDTGELFF.

This chain links TRBV20-1 with TRBJ2-3; no clear D gene. V shed 3 bases and J shed 10 bases, with 11 bases lying between them. Germline V gives CDR1 DFQATT, CDR2 SNEGSKA (reference sequence). CDR3 length: 11 amino acids. This CDR3 is CSARAFQAQYF. The CDR3 DNA reads TGCAGTGCTAGGGCGTTTCAAGCGCAGTATTTT.

With respect to this clone: This same CDR3 is encoded by further DNA sequences in the sample. The V and J genes are TRBV6-1 and TRBJ1-5; D remains unclear. The CDR3 is made up of 13 amino acids. Trimming removed 8 bases at V and 1 base at J, with 9 bases between. Germline loops: CDR1 MNHNS, CDR2 SASEGT. CDR3 sequence reads: CASSGGSNQPQHF. DNA of the CDR3: TGTGCCAGCTCCGGCGGGAGCAATCAGCCCCAGCATTTT.

Worth noting for this clone: This specimen includes other DNA sequences encoding the same CDR3. This chain connects TRBV6-5 to TRBJ1-2; 7 nucleotides match TRBD1. Germline V CDR1 and CDR2: MNHEY, SVGAGI. V lost 6 bases and J lost 2; bases outside the gene matches: 6. This CDR3 contains 14 residues. CDR3 region: CASSRDRANYGYTF. The DNA of the CDR3 is TGTGCCAGCAGCCGGGACAGAGCGAACTATGGCTACACCTTC.

The gene calls are TRBV29-1 and TRBJ1-1; D ambiguous. Germline V CDR1 and CDR2: SQVTM, ANQGSEA. CDR3 size: 13 residues. The V gene lost 6 bases and the J gene lost 3 bases, with 14 bases spanning the gap. This CDR3 reads CSVKAGLDTEAFF. For the CDR3, the DNA is TGCAGCGTAAAGGCTGGGTTAGACACTGAAGCTTTCTTT. Together with reference TRBV29-1 and TRBJ1-1, the CDR3 gives the full variable domain: SAVISQKPSRDICQRGTSLTIQCQVDSQVTMMFWYRQQPGQSLTLIATANQGSEATYESGFVIDKFPISRPNLTFSTLTVSNMSPEDSSIYLCSVKAGLDTEAFFGQGTRLTVV.

The chain combines TRBV18 with TRBJ2-1, with 9 positions matching TRBD1. The CDR3 has 16 residues. Losses at the gene ends were 3 bases for V and 0 bases for J; bases not matched to a gene: 3. The germline V gene encodes CDR1 KGHSH and CDR2 LQKENI. The CDR3 coding sequence is TGTGCCAGCTCACCCGGACAGGGGAGCTCCTACAATGAGCAGTTCTTC. Amino acids: CASSPGQGSSYNEQFF.

The chain joins TRBV6-6 to TRBJ1-2; D is undetermined. CDR1 MNHNY and CDR2 SVGAGI come from the germline V gene (reference sequence). The CDR3 sequence is 11 residues long. The V end was cut by 2 bases, the J end by 7 bases, with 5 bases between. CDR3 DNA: TGTGCCAGCAGTTACGGTCCTGGCTACACCTTC. Translation: CASSYGPGYTF.